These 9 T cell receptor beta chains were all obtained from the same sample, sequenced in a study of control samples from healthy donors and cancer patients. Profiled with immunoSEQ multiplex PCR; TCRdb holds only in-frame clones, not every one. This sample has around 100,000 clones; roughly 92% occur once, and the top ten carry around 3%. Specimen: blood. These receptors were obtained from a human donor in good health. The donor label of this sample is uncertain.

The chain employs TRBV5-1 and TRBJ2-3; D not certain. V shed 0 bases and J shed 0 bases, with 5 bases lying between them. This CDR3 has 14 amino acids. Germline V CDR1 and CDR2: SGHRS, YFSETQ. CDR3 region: CASSLAESTDTQYF. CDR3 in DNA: TGCGCCAGCAGCTTGGCGGAGAGCACAGATACGCAGTATTTT.

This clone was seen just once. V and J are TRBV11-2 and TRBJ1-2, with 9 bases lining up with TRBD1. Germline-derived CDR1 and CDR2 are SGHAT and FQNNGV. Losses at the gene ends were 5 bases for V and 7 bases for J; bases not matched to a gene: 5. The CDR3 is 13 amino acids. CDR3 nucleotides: TGTGCCAGCAGCCCCCGGGACAGGGTTGGCTACACCTTC. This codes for CASSPRDRVGYTF.

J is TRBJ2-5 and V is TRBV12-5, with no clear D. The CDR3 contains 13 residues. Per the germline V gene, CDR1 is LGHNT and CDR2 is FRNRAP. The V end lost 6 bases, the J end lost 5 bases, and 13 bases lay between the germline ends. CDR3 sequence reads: CASGPGVWETQYF. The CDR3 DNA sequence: TGTGCTAGTGGCCCTGGAGTTTGGGAGACCCAGTACTTC.

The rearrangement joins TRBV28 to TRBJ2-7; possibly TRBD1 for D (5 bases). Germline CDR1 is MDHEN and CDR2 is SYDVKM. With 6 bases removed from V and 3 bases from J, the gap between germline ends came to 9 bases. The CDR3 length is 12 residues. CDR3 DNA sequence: TGTGCCAGCAGATCTCAGGGCTACGAGCAGTACGTC. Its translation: CASRSQGYEQYV.

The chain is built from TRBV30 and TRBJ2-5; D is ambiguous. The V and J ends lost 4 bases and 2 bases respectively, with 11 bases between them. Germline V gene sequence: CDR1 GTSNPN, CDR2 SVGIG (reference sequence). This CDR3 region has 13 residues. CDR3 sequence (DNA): TGTGCCTGGACCCGCCCTGGGCAAGAGACCCAGTACTTC. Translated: CAWTRPGQETQYF.

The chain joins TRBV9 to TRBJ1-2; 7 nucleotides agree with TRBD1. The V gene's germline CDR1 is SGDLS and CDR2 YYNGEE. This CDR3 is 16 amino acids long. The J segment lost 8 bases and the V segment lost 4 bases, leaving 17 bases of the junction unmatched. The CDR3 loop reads CASSPGGEPPYMGYTF. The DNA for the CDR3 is TGTGCCAGCAGCCCAGGGGGGGAGCCCCCCTATATGGGCTACACCTTC. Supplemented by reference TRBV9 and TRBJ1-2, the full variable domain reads DSGVTQTPKHLITATGQRVTLRCSPRSGDLSVYWYQQSLDQGLQFLIQYYNGEERAKGNILERFSAQQFPDLHSELNLSSLELGDSALYFCASSPGGEPPYMGYTFGSGTRLTVV.

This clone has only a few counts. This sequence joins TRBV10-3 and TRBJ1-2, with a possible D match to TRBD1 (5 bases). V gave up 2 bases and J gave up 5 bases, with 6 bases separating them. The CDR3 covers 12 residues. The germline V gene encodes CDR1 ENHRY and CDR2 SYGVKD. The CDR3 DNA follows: TGTGCCATCAGTGAGACAGGTTATGGCTACACCTTC. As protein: CAISETGYGYTF.

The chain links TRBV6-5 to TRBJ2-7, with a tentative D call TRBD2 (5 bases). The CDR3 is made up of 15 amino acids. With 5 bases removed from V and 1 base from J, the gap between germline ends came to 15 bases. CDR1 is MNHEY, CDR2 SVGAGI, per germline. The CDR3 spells CASSTLGEGSYEQYF. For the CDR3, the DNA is TGTGCCAGCAGTACTCTCGGGGAAGGGTCCTACGAGCAGTACTTC.

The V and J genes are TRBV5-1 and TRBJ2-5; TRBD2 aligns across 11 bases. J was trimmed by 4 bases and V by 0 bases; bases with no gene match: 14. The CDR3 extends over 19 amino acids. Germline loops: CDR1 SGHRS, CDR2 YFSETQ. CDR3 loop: CASSLAGLAGGILRETQYF. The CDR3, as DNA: TGCGCCAGCAGCTTGGCCGGGCTAGCGGGGGGCATTCTGCGAGAGACCCAGTACTTC.